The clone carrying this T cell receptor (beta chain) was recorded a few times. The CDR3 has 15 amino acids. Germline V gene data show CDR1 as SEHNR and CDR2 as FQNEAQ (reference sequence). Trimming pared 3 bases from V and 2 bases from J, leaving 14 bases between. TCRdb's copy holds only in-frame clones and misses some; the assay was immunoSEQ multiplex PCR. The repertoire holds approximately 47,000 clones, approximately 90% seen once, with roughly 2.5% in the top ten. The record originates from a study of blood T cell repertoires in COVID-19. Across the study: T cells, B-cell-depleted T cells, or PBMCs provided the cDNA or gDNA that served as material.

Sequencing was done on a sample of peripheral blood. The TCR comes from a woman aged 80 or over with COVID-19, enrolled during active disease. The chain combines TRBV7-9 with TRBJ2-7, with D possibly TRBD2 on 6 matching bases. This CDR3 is CASSLRETPPYEQYF. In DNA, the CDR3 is TGTGCCAGCAGCTTGCGGGAAACACCCCCCTACGAGCAGTACTTC. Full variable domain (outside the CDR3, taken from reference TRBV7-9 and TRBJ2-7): DTGVSQNPRHKITKRGQNVTFRCDPISEHNRLYWYRQTLGQGPEFLTYFQNEAQLEKSRLLSDRFSAERPKGSFSTLEIQRTEQGDSAMYLCASSLRETPPYEQYFGPGTRLTVT.